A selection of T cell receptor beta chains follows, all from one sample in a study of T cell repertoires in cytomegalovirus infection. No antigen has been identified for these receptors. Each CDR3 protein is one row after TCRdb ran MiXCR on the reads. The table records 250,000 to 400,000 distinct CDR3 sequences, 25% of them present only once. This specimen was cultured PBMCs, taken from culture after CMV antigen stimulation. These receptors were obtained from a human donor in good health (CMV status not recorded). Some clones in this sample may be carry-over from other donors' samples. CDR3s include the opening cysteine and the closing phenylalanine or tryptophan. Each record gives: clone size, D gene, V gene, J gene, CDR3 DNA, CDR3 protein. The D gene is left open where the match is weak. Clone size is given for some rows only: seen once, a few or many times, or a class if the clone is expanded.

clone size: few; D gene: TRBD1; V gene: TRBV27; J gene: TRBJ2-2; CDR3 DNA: TGTGCCAGCAGTACGGACAGGGCGCTGAACACCGGGGAGCTGTTTTTT; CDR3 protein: CASSTDRALNTGELFF
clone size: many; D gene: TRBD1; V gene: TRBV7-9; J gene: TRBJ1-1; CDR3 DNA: TGTGCCAGCAGCATGGGACAGGGGGCAACTGAAGCTTTCTTT; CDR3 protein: CASSMGQGATEAFF
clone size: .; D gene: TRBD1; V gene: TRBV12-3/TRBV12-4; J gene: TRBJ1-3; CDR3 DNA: TGTGCCAGCAGTTTGTCCCCGGGACAGGGCACTGGAAACACCATATATTTT; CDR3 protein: CASSLSPGQGTGNTIYF
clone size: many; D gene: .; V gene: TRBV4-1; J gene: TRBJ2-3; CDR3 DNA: TGCGCCAGCAGCCAAGTCCCGACAGGACTGGCGGGTCCCACAGATACGCAGTATTTT; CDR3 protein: CASSQVPTGLAGPTDTQYF
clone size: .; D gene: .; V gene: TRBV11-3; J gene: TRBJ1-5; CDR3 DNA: TGTGCCAGCAGCTTAGGTGATAGGGGAAATCGCAATCAGCCCCAGCATTTT; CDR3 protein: CASSLGDRGNRNQPQHF
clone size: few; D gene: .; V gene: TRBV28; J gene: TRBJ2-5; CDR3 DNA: TGTGCCAGCACGTTAAGGCTCCGAGAGACCCAGTACTTC; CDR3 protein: CASTLRLRETQYF
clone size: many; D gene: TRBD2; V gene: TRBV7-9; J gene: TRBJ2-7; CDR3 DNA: TGTGCCAGCAGCCCCCGAACTAGCGGGAGCTCCTACGAGCAGTACTTC; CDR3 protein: CASSPRTSGSSYEQYF
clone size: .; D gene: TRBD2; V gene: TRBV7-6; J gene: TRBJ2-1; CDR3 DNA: TGTGCCAGCAGCTCAAAACGACTAGCGGGAGGGCCAGGGAATGAGCAGTTCTTC; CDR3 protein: CASSSKRLAGGPGNEQFF
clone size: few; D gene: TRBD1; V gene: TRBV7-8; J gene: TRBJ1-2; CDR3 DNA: TGTGCCAGCAGCCCGACAGGGGGTGAGGGATATGGCTACACCTTC; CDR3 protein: CASSPTGGEGYGYTF
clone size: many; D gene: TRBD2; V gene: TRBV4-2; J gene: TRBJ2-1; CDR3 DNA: TGTGCCAGCAGCCAAGATCCGAGACTAGCGCCTCACAATGAGCAGTTCTTC; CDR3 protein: CASSQDPRLAPHNEQFF
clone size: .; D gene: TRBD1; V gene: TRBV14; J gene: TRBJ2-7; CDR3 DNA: TGTGCCAGCAGCCCATTTCCGGGACAGGGGGCCTACGAGCAGTACTTC; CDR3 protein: CASSPFPGQGAYEQYF
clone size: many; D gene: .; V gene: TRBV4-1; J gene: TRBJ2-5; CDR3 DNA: TGCGCCAGCAGCCAAGATGGGCTAGCTCTATGGGGAGAGACCCAGTACTTC; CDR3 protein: CASSQDGLALWGETQYF